Below, 25 T cell receptor beta chains from the same sample are listed, as sequenced in a study of glioma-infiltrating T cells after dendritic cell vaccination. Using immunoSEQ multiplex PCR, the repertoire was profiled, and TCRdb retains in-frame clones only, with some absent. The sample has 55,000 to 75,000 clones, about 79% seen once. Stated time point: after dendritic cell vaccination, including at tumor progression/relapse. Sequencing was performed on blood, taken after dendritic cell vaccination. Receptor source: a human donor with glioblastoma.

This chain connects TRBV6-5 to TRBJ1-3, with D perhaps matching TRBD1 (5 bases). From germline, CDR1 is MNHEY and CDR2 SVGAGI. Between the trimmed V and J ends, which lost 4 bases and 0 bases, there was a span of 10 bases. The CDR3 totals 15 residues. In DNA, the CDR3 is TGTGCCAGCAGTTCGCCACAGGTCTCTGGAAACACCATATATTTT. Its protein product is CASSSPQVSGNTIYF.

This clone showed up just once. The chain combines TRBV30 with TRBJ1-1; a possible D gene is TRBD1 (6 bases). Trimming took 4 bases from V and 4 from J, leaving 22 bases between them. The CDR3 consists of 16 residues. CDR1 and CDR2 from the germline V gene are GTSNPN and SVGIG (reference sequence). The CDR3: CAWNRPRGGRFTEAFF. The CDR3 DNA reads TGTGCCTGGAACCGGCCACGCGGGGGGCGTTTCACTGAAGCTTTCTTT. The full variable domain, in which reference TRBV30 and TRBJ1-1 provide the parts outside the CDR3, is SQTIHQWPATLVQPVGSPLSLECTVEGTSNPNLYWYRQAAGRGLQLLFYSVGIGQISSEVPQNLSASRPQDRQFILSSKKLLLSDSGFYLCAWNRPRGGRFTEAFFGQGTRLTVV.

The chain combines TRBV5-1 with TRBJ1-2; 7 nucleotides agree with TRBD1. Germline V gives CDR1 SGHRS, CDR2 YFSETQ. This CDR3 is built from 12 residues. V trimming: 4 bases; J trimming: 6 bases; junction bases outside the gene matches: 3. Here the CDR3 reads CASSGTVDGYTF. The DNA for the CDR3 is TGCGCCAGCAGCGGGACAGTCGATGGCTACACCTTC.

This chain links TRBV10-3 with TRBJ1-1; no clear D. The V and J ends lost 3 bases and 11 bases respectively, with 19 bases between them. The CDR3 spans 14 residues. Germline V gives CDR1 ENHRY, CDR2 SYGVKD. In DNA form, the CDR3 reads TGTGCCATCAGTGATGGAGCCGCCTTAACCACGGCTTTCTTT. Protein product: CAISDGAALTTAFF.

This chain links TRBV6-4 with TRBJ2-1; D gene unclear. V was shortened by 6 bases and J by 5 bases, with 14 bases between the two germline ends. This CDR3 contains 14 residues. The V gene's germline CDR1 is MRHNA and CDR2 SNTAGT. CDR3: CASSARLRNNEQFF. The CDR3 region has the DNA TGTGCCAGCAGCGCCCGCCTGAGAAACAATGAGCAGTTCTTC.

The genes are TRBV30 and TRBJ2-7, with 11 bases that match TRBD1. The germline V gene has CDR1 GTSNPN and CDR2 SVGIG (reference sequence). With 7 bases clipped from V and 0 bases from J, the junction kept 5 bases outside the gene matches. There are 14 residues in the CDR3. Written as DNA, the CDR3 is TGTGCCTCGTGGGGGACAGGGGGCTCCTACGAGCAGTACTTC. Residues: CASWGTGGSYEQYF.

This clone has more than one count but fewer than ten. The chain couples TRBV12-2 to TRBJ1-6; the table names TRBD1, a call not compared with the DNA. TRBV12-2 is marked as a pseudogene. The CDR3 spans 20 residues. CDR3: CASIDSAVHRGLLYNSPLHF. Written as DNA, the CDR3 is TGTGCAAGCATCGACAGCGCCGTGCACAGGGGCCTTCTCTATAATTCACCCCTCCACTTT.

The chain couples TRBV5-4 to TRBJ1-1, with D uncertain. CDR1 is SGHNT and CDR2 is YYREEE in the germline V gene (reference sequence). The CDR3 sequence is 15 residues long. V shed 4 bases and J shed 2 bases, with 15 bases lying between them. The CDR3 region is CASSIIQRANTEAFF. CDR3 bases: TGTGCCAGCAGCATAATACAGAGAGCTAACACTGAAGCTTTCTTT.

The V and J genes are TRBV6-5 and TRBJ2-2; D is perhaps TRBD2 (5 bases). The ends were cut back, 10 bases at V and 4 bases at J, with 16 bases in the middle. This CDR3 spans 14 amino acids. Germline V gives CDR1 MNHEY, CDR2 SVGAGI. The CDR3 DNA is TGTGCCACCACCTTCCGCGGAGGCACCGGGGAGCTGTTTTTT. It yields the protein CATTFRGGTGELFF.

In this sample, this clone turned up once. The V call is TRBV7-2, the J call TRBJ1-2, with 10 bases fitting TRBD1. CDR3 size: 15 residues. V dropped 5 bases and J dropped 3; count of bases not matched to a gene: 6. The germline V gene has CDR1 SGHTA and CDR2 FQGNSA. CDR3 nucleotides: TGTGCCAGCAGCCCCGCCGGGACAGGGGACTATGGCTACACCTTC. Amino acids: CASSPAGTGDYGYTF.

CDR3 in amino acids: CASSLAQGGIGYEQYF. CDR3 nucleotide sequence: TGTGCCAGCAGCTTAGCGCAGGGAGGGATTGGCTACGAGCAGTACTTC. The chain combines TRBV7-6 with TRBJ2-7; 7 bases are shared with TRBD2. Germline values: CDR1 SGHVS, CDR2 FNYEAQ. J lost 3 bases, V lost 0 bases, and 8 bases had no gene match. This CDR3 has 16 amino acids.

The rearrangement joins TRBV2 to TRBJ2-5; tentatively, D is TRBD2 (5 bases). CDR1 is SNHLY and CDR2 is FYNNEI in the germline V gene. The CDR3 is made up of 12 amino acids. Between the trimmed V and J ends, which lost 7 bases and 5 bases, there was a span of 11 bases. CDR3 sequence: CASTTEEETQYF. CDR3 sequence (DNA): TGTGCCAGCACCACGGAGGAGGAGACCCAGTACTTC.

The count of this clone is one. One end of the junction does not line up with germline, which may come from a read error. The CDR3 bases are TGTGCCAGCGGCTTCAGCGGCGGGGGGGCCGTCGAGACCCAGTACTTC. It codes for CASGFSGGGAVETQYF. The chain is built from TRBV7-3 and TRBJ2-5, with 9 bases matching TRBD2. This CDR3 comprises 16 residues. Germline values: CDR1 SGHTA, CDR2 FQGTGA.

In DNA form, the CDR3 reads TGTGCCTGGGTGGCAGATGCCTACGAGCAGTACTTC. It is translated as CAWVADAYEQYF. The chain joins TRBV30 to TRBJ2-7; D is unresolved. V was cut by 5 bases and J by 2 bases, with 10 bases left in between. The CDR3 totals 12 residues. From germline, CDR1 is GTSNPN and CDR2 SVGIG (reference sequence).

Concerning this clone: This sample includes further DNA sequences coding for the same CDR3. The gene calls are TRBV5-4 and TRBJ1-1; the D is unclear. Germline assignment: CDR1 SGHNT and CDR2 YYREEE (reference sequence). CDR3 length equals 12 residues. Trimming removed 4 bases at V and 5 bases at J, with 9 bases between. The CDR3 loop is CASSQGGTEAFF. The CDR3 region has the DNA TGTGCCAGCAGCCAAGGAGGGACTGAAGCTTTCTTT. Together with reference TRBV5-4 and TRBJ1-1, the CDR3 gives the full variable domain: ETGVTQSPTHLIKTRGQQVTLRCSSQSGHNTVSWYQQALGQGPQFIFQYYREEENGRGNFPPRFSGLQFPNYSSELNVNALELDDSALYLCASSQGGTEAFFGQGTRLTVV.

Turning to this clone: Other DNA sequences in this specimen translate into the identical CDR3. The rearrangement links TRBV6-4 to TRBJ1-2; D remains unclear. The CDR3 has 14 amino acids. With 5 bases removed from V and 5 bases from J, the gap between germline ends came to 15 bases. CDR1 is MRHNA and CDR2 is SNTAGT in the germline V gene. CDR3 region: CASSWLQVLYGYTF. The CDR3 region has the DNA TGTGCCAGCAGTTGGTTGCAGGTTTTATATGGCTACACCTTC.

The V call is TRBV6-1, the J call TRBJ2-3, with 11 bases that match TRBD1. J lost 9 bases, V lost 0 bases, and 8 bases had no gene match. CDR1 is MNHNS and CDR2 is SASEGT in the germline V gene. The CDR3 has 16 amino acids. The chain's CDR3 is CASSEAHGQGALTQYF. CDR3 in DNA: TGTGCCAGCAGTGAAGCCCACGGACAGGGGGCTCTAACGCAGTATTTT.

The CDR3 DNA is TGTGCCAGCAGTACCCGGACAGGGGGTGGCGGGGAGCTGTTTTTT. Translating it yields CASSTRTGGGGELFF. The chain carries TRBV6-6 and TRBJ2-2; the match to TRBD1 covers 10 bases. The junction had 7 bases not matched to a gene; V was cut back by 5 bases and J by 7 bases. The CDR3 has 15 residues. Germline V gene sequence: CDR1 MNHNY, CDR2 SVGAGI (reference sequence).

The chain carries TRBV5-4 and TRBJ2-1; 12 bases are shared with TRBD2. J was trimmed by 2 bases and V by 4 bases; bases with no gene match: 1. CDR1 is SGHNT and CDR2 is YYREEE in the germline V gene (reference sequence). This CDR3 comprises 15 residues. CDR3 DNA sequence: TGTGCCAGCAGCCTAGCGGGGGGGACCTACAATGAGCAGTTCTTC. It translates to CASSLAGGTYNEQFF.

V usage is TRBV27 and J usage is TRBJ1-1, with D possibly matching TRBD1 (6 bases). The germline CDR1 and CDR2 sequences are MNHEY and SMNVEV (reference sequence). Trimming removed 6 bases from V and 5 bases from J, with 19 bases in between. The CDR3 is 15 amino acids. Here the CDR3 reads CASSPMRGGRTEAFF. The CDR3 DNA is TGTGCCAGCAGCCCCATGAGGGGGGGCCGAACTGAAGCTTTCTTT.

This clone was counted at least ten times. The gene calls are TRBV6-6 and TRBJ1-6; 8 bases agree with TRBD1. This CDR3 has 13 residues. Germline assignment: CDR1 MNHNY and CDR2 SVGAGI (reference sequence). The J segment lost 7 bases and the V segment lost 11 bases, leaving 7 bases of the junction unmatched. The CDR3: CAGRQGPNSPLHF. CDR3 DNA sequence: TGTGCCGGCCGACAGGGGCCGAATTCACCCCTCCACTTT.

The chain combines TRBV6-5 with TRBJ2-7, with 9 bases fitting TRBD2. From germline, CDR1 is MNHEY and CDR2 SVGAGI. This CDR3 comprises 14 residues. Unmatched junction bases numbered 7, after V lost 6 bases and J lost 4 bases. DNA of the CDR3: TGTGCCAGCAGCTTGAGCGGGGGGACTTACGAGCAGTACTTC. It codes for CASSLSGGTYEQYF.

The chain joins TRBV2 to TRBJ1-2, with D hard to call. The CDR3 totals 12 residues. V was trimmed by 0 bases and J by 4 bases, leaving 3 bases between them. Germline CDR1 SNHLY, CDR2 FYNNEI. The CDR3: CASSEAGYGYTF. The CDR3 DNA reads TGTGCCAGCAGTGAAGCCGGCTATGGCTACACCTTC.

Only a few counts were recorded for this clone. The CDR3 bases are TGTGCCAGCAGGAGAGGCACTAGCGGGGGCCCAGGATACTTC. This translates into CASRRGTSGGPGYF. The chain uses TRBV6-1 and TRBJ2-7; the match to TRBD2 covers 11 bases. In germline, CDR1 is MNHNS, CDR2 SASEGT. CDR3 size: 14 residues. Losses at the gene ends were 6 bases for V and 13 bases for J; bases not matched to a gene: 14.

This sequence joins TRBV5-4 and TRBJ1-1, with D perhaps matching TRBD1 (6 bases). The germline CDR1 and CDR2 sequences are SGHNT and YYREEE (reference sequence). With 1 base removed from V and 8 bases from J, the gap between germline ends came to 15 bases. The CDR3 contains 14 residues. The CDR3 protein is CASSLNQGIGEAFF. The DNA of the CDR3 is TGTGCCAGCAGCTTGAACCAGGGGATCGGGGAAGCTTTCTTT.